The subject of this entry is one T cell receptor (beta chain). Sequencing was performed with immunoSEQ multiplex PCR; in TCRdb, only in-frame clones are kept and a portion is missing. Among 150,000 to 180,000 clones listed, approximately 85% were seen once. V lost 2 bases and J lost 8, with 18 bases in between. Germline V gene sequence: CDR1 MNHEY, CDR2 SVGAGI. The CDR3 length is 15 residues. These data are taken from a study of blood T cell repertoires in COVID-19. Study-level information: COVID-19 samples, acute and convalescent, were from the United States, Italy and Spain.

The clonotype comes from a man between 60 and 70 years old with COVID-19, enrolled during active disease. The rearrangement links TRBV6-5 to TRBJ1-2; no clear D. Sequencing was done on a sample of peripheral blood. As DNA, the CDR3 is TGTGCCAGCAGTTACGGTTCCGGGTCTTATGACGGCTACACCTTC. Translated, it gives CASSYGSGSYDGYTF.